Reported below is one TCR beta chain. TCRdb fed the RT-PCR reads into MiXCR, producing one record per CDR3 protein. Here the sample spans some 160,000 distinct CDR3 sequences, about a quarter being singletons. CDR1 is MNHEY, CDR2 SVGEGT, per germline. Trimming removed 5 bases from V and 5 bases from J; junction bases left unmatched: 3. The CDR3 is 14 residues long. This entry comes from a study of patients and donors after allogeneic stem cell transplantation. The chain uses TRBV6-2 or TRBV6-3 and TRBJ2-1, with 10 positions matching TRBD2. The specimen was blood, either unsorted or a sorted T cell fraction (not recorded which). The receptor was derived from a human donor who was either an allogeneic HSCT recipient or a stem cell or donor lymphocyte infusion donor (not recorded which). It is not recorded whose cells these are; they may come from a transplant donor. Written as DNA, the CDR3 is TGTGCCAGCAGTCTTAGCGGGAGGAACAATGAGCAGTTCTTC. This sequence encodes CASSLSGRNNEQFF.